This paragraph covers one TCR beta chain sequence. This clonotype was observed at least ten times. It lacks a known antigen. No quality values exist for individual bases; no much larger clone is one base distant. Looking up the germline V gene yields CDR1 SGDLS and CDR2 YYNGEE. CDR3 length: 14 amino acids, cysteine to phenylalanine. Only the CDR3 DNA is retained, 42 bases long and in frame from the first base. V sheds 4 bases and J sheds 7 bases, leaving 17 bases between their ends. The data derive from a study of human T cells and chemical hapten exposure (dated by TCRdb to the early 2020s). About the investigation overall: The libraries were sequenced as a pool, and the TCR yield per sample differed mostly because of small variations in library volumes within the pool. The study tracked peripheral blood TCR repertoire changes in vivo during primary and secondary sensitization to the hapten diphenylcyclopropenone (DPC) in alopecia patients. Each blood RNA sample was used to sequence both TCR alpha and TCR beta chains. General study outcomes and caveats: Repeated subsampling changed both the strength of the expansion versus patch-test correlation and the threshold at which that correlation became significant. The number of TCRs above 1 in 1000 frequency did not change with DPC sensitization; there was no evidence of global repertoire structure alterations.

Total RNA was extracted from unfractionated whole blood collected in Tempus Blood RNA tubes. A few healthy volunteers were used as TCR sequencing controls and were bled at day 0, 2 weeks and 6 weeks. The library came from 5' RACE. Instrument used: Illumina MiSeq. Library preparation attached unique molecular identifiers to individual cDNA molecules for quantitative, reproducible TCR counting. Per the authors' processing: The median number of TCRs per sample was roughly 98,000, ranging from roughly 23,224 to 690,600. V, J and CDR3 annotation of the TCR reads was performed with the Decombinator software suite. For PS versus PT1 abundance plots, all samples were subsampled to the same number of TCRs (28,000). Expanded TCRs were defined as absent before sensitization and observed at least eight times at the 2-week time point. TCRdb cleaned the public reads at Q25 with fastp, built clones with MiXCR and kept in-frame beta chains. Rows merge per CDR3 protein into single entries with the most common DNA and genes. Clone size and V and J calls follow TCRdb, not the original study. The sample profile shows about 140,000 distinct CDR3 sequences; over 3.5% of them were found once. The ten largest make up around 1.4% of the sample.

The rearranged segments are TRBV9 and TRBJ1-2; a tentative D match to TRBD1 spans 5 bases. This clonotype was sampled from a female donor in good health. This receptor carries the CDR3 CASSPSWGVGGYTF. The DNA sequence is given as TGTGCCAGCAGCCCTTCATGGGGGGTAGGTGGCTACACCTTC.